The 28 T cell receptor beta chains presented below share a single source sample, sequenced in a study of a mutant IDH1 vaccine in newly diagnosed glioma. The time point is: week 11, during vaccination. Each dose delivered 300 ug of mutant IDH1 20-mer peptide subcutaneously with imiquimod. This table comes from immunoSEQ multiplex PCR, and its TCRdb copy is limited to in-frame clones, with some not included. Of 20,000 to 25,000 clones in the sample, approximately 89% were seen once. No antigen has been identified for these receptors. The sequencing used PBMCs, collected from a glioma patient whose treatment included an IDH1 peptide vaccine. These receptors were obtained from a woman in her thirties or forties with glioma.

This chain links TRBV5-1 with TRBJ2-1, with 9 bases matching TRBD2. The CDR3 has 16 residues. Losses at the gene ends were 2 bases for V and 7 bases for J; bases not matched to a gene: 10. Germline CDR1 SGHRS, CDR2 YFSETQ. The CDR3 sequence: CASSFGGGGARNEQFF. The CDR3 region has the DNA TGCGCCAGCAGCTTTGGTGGCGGGGGGGCGAGGAATGAGCAGTTCTTC.

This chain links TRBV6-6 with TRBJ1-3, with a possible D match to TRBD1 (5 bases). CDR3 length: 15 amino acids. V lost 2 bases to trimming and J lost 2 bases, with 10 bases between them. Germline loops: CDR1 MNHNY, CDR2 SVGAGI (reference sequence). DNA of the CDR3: TGTGCCAGCAGTTACCTGGCAGGGACTGGAAACACCATATATTTT. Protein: CASSYLAGTGNTIYF.

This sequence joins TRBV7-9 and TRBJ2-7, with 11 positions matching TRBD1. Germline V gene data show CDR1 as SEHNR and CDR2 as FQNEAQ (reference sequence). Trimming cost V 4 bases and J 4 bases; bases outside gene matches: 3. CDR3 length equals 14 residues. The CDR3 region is CASSSGQGAYEQYF. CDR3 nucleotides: TGTGCCAGCAGCTCCGGACAGGGGGCTTACGAGCAGTACTTC. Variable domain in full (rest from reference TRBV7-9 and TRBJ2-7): DTGVSQNPRHKITKRGQNVTFRCDPISEHNRLYWYRQTLGQGPEFLTYFQNEAQLEKSRLLSDRFSAERPKGSFSTLEIQRTEQGDSAMYLCASSSGQGAYEQYFGPGTRLTVT.

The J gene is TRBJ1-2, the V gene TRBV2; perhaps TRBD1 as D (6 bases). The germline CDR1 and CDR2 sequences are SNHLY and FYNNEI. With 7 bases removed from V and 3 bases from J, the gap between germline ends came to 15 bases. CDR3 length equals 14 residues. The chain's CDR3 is CASTGTLLYYGYTF. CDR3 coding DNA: TGTGCCAGCACTGGGACATTACTGTACTATGGCTACACCTTC. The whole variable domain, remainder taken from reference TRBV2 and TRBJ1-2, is EPEVTQTPSHQVTQMGQEVILRCVPISNHLYFYWYRQILGQKVEFLVSFYNNEISEKSEIFDDQFSVERPDGSNFTLKIRSTKLEDSAMYFCASTGTLLYYGYTFGSGTRLTVV.

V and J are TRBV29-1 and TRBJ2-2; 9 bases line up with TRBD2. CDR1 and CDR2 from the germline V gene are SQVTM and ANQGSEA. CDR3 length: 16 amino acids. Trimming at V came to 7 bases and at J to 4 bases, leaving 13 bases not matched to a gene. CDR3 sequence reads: CSARGGAGGATGELFF. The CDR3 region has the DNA TGCAGCGCTCGAGGGGGAGCGGGAGGCGCCACCGGGGAGCTGTTTTTT.

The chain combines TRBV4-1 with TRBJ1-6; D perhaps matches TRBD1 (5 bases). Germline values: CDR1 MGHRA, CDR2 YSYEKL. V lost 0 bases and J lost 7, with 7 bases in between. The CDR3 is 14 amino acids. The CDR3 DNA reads TGCGCCAGCAGCCAAGATCGACAGAATTCACCCCTCCACTTT. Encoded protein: CASSQDRQNSPLHF.

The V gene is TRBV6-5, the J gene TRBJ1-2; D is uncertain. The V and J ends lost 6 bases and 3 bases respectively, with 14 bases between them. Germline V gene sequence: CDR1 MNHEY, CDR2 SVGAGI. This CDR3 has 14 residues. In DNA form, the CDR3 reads TGTGCCAGCAGCCGCCCGGGGAGGGACTATGGCTACACCTTC. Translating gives CASSRPGRDYGYTF.

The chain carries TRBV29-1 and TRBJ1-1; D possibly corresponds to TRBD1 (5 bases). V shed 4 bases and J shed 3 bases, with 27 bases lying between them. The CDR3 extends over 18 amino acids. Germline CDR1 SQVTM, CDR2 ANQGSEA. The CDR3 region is CSVVGRVYGARLDTEAFF. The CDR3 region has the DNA TGCAGCGTTGTCGGGCGGGTCTACGGGGCCCGTCTGGACACTGAAGCTTTCTTT.

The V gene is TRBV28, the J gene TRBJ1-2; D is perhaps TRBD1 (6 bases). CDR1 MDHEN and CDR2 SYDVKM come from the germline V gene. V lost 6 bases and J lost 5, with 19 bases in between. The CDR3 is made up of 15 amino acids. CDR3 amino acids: CASSQMPPQGYGYTF. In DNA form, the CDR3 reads TGTGCCAGCAGCCAAATGCCCCCACAGGGTTATGGCTACACCTTC.

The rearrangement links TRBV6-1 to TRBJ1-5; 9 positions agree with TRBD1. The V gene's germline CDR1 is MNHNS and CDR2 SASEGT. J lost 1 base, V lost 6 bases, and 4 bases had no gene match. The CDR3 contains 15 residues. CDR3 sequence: CASSEDRGSNQPQHF. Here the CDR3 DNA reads TGTGCCAGCAGCGAGGACAGGGGAAGCAATCAGCCCCAGCATTTT.

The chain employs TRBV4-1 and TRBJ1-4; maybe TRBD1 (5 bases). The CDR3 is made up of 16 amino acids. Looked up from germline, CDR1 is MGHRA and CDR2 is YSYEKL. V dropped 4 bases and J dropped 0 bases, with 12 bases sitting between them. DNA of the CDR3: TGCGCCAGCAGCCCCCGGGAGGGGACAACTAATGAAAAACTGTTTTTT. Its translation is CASSPREGTTNEKLFF.

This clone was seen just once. CDR3 protein: CASTLGGVSSYGYTF. In DNA, the CDR3 is TGTGCCAGTACATTAGGGGGCGTATCCTCCTATGGCTACACCTTC. The chain has TRBV19 and TRBJ1-2; 7 bases align to TRBD1. V dropped 7 bases and J dropped 4; count of bases not matched to a gene: 12. Germline V lookup: CDR1 LNHDA, CDR2 SQIVND (reference sequence). This CDR3 comprises 15 residues.

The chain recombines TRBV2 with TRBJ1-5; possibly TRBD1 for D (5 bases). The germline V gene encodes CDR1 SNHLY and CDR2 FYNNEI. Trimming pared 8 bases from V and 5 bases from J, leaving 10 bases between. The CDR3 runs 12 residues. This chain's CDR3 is CASGGAYQPQHF. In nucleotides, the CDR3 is TGTGCCAGCGGCGGGGCTTATCAGCCCCAGCATTTT.

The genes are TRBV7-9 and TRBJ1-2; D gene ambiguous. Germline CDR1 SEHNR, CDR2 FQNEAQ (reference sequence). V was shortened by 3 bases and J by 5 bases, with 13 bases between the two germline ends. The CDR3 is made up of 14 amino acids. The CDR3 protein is CASSFDIRLYGYTF. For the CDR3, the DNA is TGTGCCAGCAGCTTCGACATCAGGCTATATGGCTACACCTTC.

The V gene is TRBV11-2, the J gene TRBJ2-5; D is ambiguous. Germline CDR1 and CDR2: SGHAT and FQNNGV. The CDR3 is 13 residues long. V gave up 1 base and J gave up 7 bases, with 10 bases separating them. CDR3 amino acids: CASSLALDLTQYF. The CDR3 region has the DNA TGTGCCAGCAGCTTAGCGTTAGATCTGACCCAGTACTTC.

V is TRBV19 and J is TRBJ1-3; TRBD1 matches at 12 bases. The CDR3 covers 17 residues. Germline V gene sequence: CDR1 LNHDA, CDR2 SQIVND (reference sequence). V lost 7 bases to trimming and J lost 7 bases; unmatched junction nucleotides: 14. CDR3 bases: TGTGCCAGTAAGGGACAGGGGGCGACCAGAGCGCGGAACACCATATATTTT. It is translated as CASKGQGATRARNTIYF.

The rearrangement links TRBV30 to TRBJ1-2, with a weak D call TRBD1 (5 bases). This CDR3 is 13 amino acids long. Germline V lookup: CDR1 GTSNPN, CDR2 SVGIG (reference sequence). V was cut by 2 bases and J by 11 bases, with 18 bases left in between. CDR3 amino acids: CAWSSGTGGLYTF. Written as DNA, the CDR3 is TGTGCCTGGAGTTCCGGGACTGGGGGGTTGTACACCTTC.

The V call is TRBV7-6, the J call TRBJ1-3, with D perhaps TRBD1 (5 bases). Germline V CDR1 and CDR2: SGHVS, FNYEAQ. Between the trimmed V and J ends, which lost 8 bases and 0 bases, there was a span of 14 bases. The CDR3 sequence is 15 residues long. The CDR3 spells CASSLDIYSGNTIYF. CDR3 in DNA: TGTGCCAGCTCCCTGGACATTTACTCTGGAAACACCATATATTTT.

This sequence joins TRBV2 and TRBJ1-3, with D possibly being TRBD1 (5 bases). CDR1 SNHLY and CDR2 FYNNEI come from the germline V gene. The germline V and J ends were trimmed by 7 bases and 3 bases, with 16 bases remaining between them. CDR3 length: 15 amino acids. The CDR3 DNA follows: TGTGCCAGCACCCCTGAGGGGCTAGTTGGAAACACCATATATTTT. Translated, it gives CASTPEGLVGNTIYF.

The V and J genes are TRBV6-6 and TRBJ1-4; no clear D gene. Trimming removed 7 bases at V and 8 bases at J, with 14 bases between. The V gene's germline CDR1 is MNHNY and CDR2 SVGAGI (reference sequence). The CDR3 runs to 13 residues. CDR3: CASISVEGEKLFF. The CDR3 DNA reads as TGTGCCAGCATCTCAGTAGAGGGAGAAAAACTGTTTTTT.

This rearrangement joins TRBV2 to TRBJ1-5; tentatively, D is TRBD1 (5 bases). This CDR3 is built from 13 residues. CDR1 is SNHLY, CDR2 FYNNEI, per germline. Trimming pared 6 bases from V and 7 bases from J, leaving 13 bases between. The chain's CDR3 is CASSPPGGQPQHF. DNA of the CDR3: TGTGCCAGCAGCCCCCCGGGGGGACAGCCCCAGCATTTT.

The CDR3 here is CASSLDGWTTEAFF. The CDR3 region has the DNA TGTGCCAGCAGCTTAGACGGGTGGACCACTGAAGCTTTCTTT. V is TRBV7-9 and J is TRBJ1-1; D remains ambiguous. This CDR3 is built from 14 residues. With 1 base removed from V and 4 bases from J, the gap between germline ends came to 10 bases. Germline V gives CDR1 SEHNR, CDR2 FQNEAQ (reference sequence).

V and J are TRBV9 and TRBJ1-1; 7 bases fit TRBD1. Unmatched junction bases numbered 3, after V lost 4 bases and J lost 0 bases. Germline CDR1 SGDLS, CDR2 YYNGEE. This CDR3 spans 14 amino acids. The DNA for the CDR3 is TGTGCCAGCAGCTGGGACAGCATGAACACTGAAGCTTTCTTT. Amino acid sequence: CASSWDSMNTEAFF. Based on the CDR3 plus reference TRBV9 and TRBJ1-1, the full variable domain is DSGVTQTPKHLITATGQRVTLRCSPRSGDLSVYWYQQSLDQGLQFLIQYYNGEERAKGNILERFSAQQFPDLHSELNLSSLELGDSALYFCASSWDSMNTEAFFGQGTRLTVV.

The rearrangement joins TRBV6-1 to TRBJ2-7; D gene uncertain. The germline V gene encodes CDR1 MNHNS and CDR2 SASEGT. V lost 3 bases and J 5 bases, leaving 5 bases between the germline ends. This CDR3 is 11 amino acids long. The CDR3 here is CASSEGNEQYF. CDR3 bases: TGTGCCAGCAGTGAGGGGAACGAGCAGTACTTC.

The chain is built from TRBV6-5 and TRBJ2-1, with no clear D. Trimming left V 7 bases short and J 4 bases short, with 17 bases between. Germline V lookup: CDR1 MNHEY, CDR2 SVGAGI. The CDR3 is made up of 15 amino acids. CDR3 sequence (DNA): TGTGCCAGCATCTTTCGTGGGTGTCAGTACAATGAGCAGTTCTTC. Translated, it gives CASIFRGCQYNEQFF.

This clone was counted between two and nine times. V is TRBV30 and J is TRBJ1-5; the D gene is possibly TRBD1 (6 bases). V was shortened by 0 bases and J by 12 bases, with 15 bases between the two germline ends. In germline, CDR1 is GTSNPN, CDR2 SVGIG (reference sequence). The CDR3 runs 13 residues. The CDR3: CAWSVPGVMVQHF. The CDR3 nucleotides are TGTGCCTGGAGTGTACCAGGGGTTATGGTCCAGCATTTT.

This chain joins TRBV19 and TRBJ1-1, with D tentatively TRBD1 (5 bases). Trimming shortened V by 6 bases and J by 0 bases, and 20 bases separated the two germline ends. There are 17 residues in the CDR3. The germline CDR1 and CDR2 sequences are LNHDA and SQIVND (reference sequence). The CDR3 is CASRIRQGYGMNTEAFF. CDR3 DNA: TGTGCCAGTAGGATTAGGCAGGGCTATGGGATGAACACTGAAGCTTTCTTT.

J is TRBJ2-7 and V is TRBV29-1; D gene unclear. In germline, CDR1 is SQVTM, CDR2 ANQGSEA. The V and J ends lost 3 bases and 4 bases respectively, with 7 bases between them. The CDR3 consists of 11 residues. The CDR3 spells CSVEVGYEQYF. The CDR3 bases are TGCAGCGTTGAGGTAGGGTACGAGCAGTACTTC.